The subject of this entry is one T cell receptor (beta chain). The antigen remains undetermined. This entry is derived from a study of PD-1 blockade in classical Hodgkin lymphoma. For the study at large: Administration of nivolumab to patients was at 3 mg/kg intravenously every 2 weeks. Study-wide findings and caveats: The drivers behind the repertoire differences, possibly disease activity or prior therapy, remain undefined. When set against healthy donors, newly diagnosed patients were reported to show lower baseline TCR diversity.

Libraries were prepared by immunoSEQ multiplex PCR; TCRdb keeps only in-frame clonotypes and omits some of them. Counted here are about 84,000 clones, 75% to 90% occurring once; the ten biggest clones make up roughly 21%. Germline loops: CDR1 MNHEY, CDR2 SVGAGI. CDR3 size: 13 residues. V lost 5 bases and J lost 4; bases outside the gene matches: 2. Each patient relapsed following autologous stem cell transplantation, and prior brentuximab vedotin exposure differed. The gene calls are TRBV6-5 and TRBJ2-1; TRBD2 matches 7 bases. The sample here was peripheral blood mononuclear cells (PBMCs), taken at baseline. This sequence originates from a human donor with classical Hodgkin lymphoma. The CDR3 coding sequence is TGTGCCAGCAGTGGGGACTATTACAATGAGCAGTTCTTC. It is translated as CASSGDYYNEQFF.